The T cell receptor (beta chain) under discussion was sequenced for a study of blood T cell repertoires in COVID-19. The CDR3 sequence is 15 residues long. Germline V gives CDR1 SGHTA, CDR2 FQGNSA. Between the trimmed V and J ends, which lost 0 bases and 2 bases, there was a span of 10 bases. This clone was counted once. Method: immunoSEQ multiplex PCR; TCRdb's copy keeps in-frame clones and lacks some. The data hold about 130,000 clones, with 85% observed a single time. The sequenced sample consisted of peripheral blood. This receptor was identified in a human donor in a cohort sampled during active COVID-19. J is TRBJ2-5 and V is TRBV7-2; D gene uncertain. The CDR3: CASSLALGRQETQYF. In nucleotides, the CDR3 is TGTGCCAGCAGCTTAGCGCTAGGCAGACAAGAGACCCAGTACTTC.